This T cell receptor (beta chain) comes out of a study of blood T cell repertoires in COVID-19. Turning to the study itself: T cells, B-cell-depleted T cells, or PBMCs supplied cDNA or gDNA.

Trimming removed 3 bases at V and 1 base at J, with 8 bases between. CDR1 LNHDA and CDR2 SQIVND come from the germline V gene (reference sequence). The CDR3 is made up of 14 amino acids. Original data processing: Reference gene primers were amplified, and this amplification served to estimate nucleated cell counts. Assay used: immunoSEQ multiplex PCR; TCRdb lists only in-frame clones, some missing. Clonal size and the V and J genes are those of that table, whereas D and trimming came from the DNA. The sample has 150,000 to 190,000 clones; approximately 84% are singletons. Seattle's enrolled individuals joined amid active infection and were then monitored longitudinally.

The origin of this receptor is a woman aged 55-70 years with COVID-19, enrolled during active disease. The chain couples TRBV19 to TRBJ2-3; maybe TRBD1 (5 bases). The sequencing input was peripheral blood. This CDR3 reads CASSMGQGTDTQYF. Here the CDR3 DNA reads TGTGCCAGTAGTATGGGGCAGGGCACAGATACGCAGTATTTT.